These 5 T cell receptor beta chains originate from one sample sequenced in a study of T-cell memory formation after mild COVID-19. TCRdb reprocessed the 5' RACE reads with MiXCR, giving one entry per CDR3 protein. The profile covers more than 400,000 distinct CDR3 sequences, with 15% to 20% appearing a single time and roughly 12% taken by the ten largest. Sequenced material: PBMCs or a T cell subset sorted from them (not recorded which). The source is an adult woman who had mild COVID-19 (a few samples of this study predate the infection). Cell type and time point are not known.

The CDR3 protein is CASSLVRGDNEQFF. In DNA, the CDR3 is TGTGCCAGCAGTTTAGTTCGAGGAGACAATGAGCAGTTCTTC. The chain carries TRBV27 and TRBJ2-1, with no clear D. This CDR3 is 14 amino acids long. Germline V gene data show CDR1 as MNHEY and CDR2 as SMNVEV (reference sequence). V gave up 2 bases and J gave up 5 bases, with 10 bases separating them.

In this sample, this clonotype turned up a few times. The chain combines TRBV7-3 with TRBJ2-3; TRBD1 aligns across 9 bases. V was clipped by 5 bases and J by 6 bases; unmatched bases: 12. The germline V gene encodes CDR1 SGHTA and CDR2 FQGTGA. The CDR3 totals 16 residues. CDR3 nucleotides: TGTGCCAGCAGCCCTCACGGACAGGGGATTTTTGATACGCAGTATTTT. Its protein is CASSPHGQGIFDTQYF.

This clonotype has only a few counts. This chain uses TRBV30 with TRBJ1-6, with 9 bases lining up with TRBD1. The CDR3 totals 17 residues. The germline gives CDR1 GTSNPN, CDR2 SVGIG (reference sequence). V trimming: 2 bases; J trimming: 8 bases; junction bases outside the gene matches: 13. CDR3 bases: TGTGCCTGGAGTTCCGGGACAGGGTACCGGGGGGATTCACCCCTCCACTTT. This codes for CAWSSGTGYRGDSPLHF.

This clonotype was seen just once. The rearrangement uses TRBV29-1 and TRBJ2-1, with D tentatively TRBD1 or TRBD2 (5 bases each). Germline V gene lookup returns CDR1 SQVTM and CDR2 ANQGSEA. V lost 6 bases and J lost 3, with 21 bases in between. This CDR3 is built from 16 residues. CDR3 sequence reads: CSVVRIGTLYYNEQFF. In DNA, the CDR3 is TGCAGCGTCGTGCGCATCGGGACCTTATACTACAATGAGCAGTTCTTC.

This clonotype has a handful of counts. This rearrangement joins TRBV29-1 to TRBJ2-6; D gene ambiguous. The CDR3 covers 14 residues. Germline V CDR1 and CDR2: SQVTM, ANQGSEA. V gave up 2 bases and J gave up 1 base, with 6 bases separating them. The CDR3 sequence is CSVEKSSGANVLTF. The CDR3 DNA reads TGCAGCGTTGAAAAGTCTTCTGGGGCCAACGTCCTGACTTTC.